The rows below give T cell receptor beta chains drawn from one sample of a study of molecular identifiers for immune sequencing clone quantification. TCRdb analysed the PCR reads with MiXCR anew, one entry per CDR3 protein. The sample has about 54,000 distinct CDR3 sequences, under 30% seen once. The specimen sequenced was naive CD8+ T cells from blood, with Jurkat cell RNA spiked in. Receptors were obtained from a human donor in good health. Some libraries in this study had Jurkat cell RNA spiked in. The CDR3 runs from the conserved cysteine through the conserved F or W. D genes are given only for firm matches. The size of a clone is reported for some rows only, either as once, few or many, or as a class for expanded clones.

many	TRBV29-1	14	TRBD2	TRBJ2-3	CSPIGREGPHTQYF	TGCAGCCCCATCGGGCGGGAGGGCCCCCATACGCAGTATTTT
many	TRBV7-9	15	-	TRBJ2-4	CASSGNSLAKNIQYF	TGTGCCAGCAGCGGTAATTCCTTAGCCAAAAACATTCAGTACTTC
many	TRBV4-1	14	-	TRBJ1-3	CASSQVQAGNTIYF	TGCGCCAGCAGCCAAGTACAGGCGGGAAACACCATATATTTT
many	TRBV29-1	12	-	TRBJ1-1	CSVEEQGLEAFF	TGCAGCGTTGAGGAGCAGGGGCTTGAAGCTTTCTTT
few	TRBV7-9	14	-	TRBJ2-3	CASTRTASTDTQYF	TGTGCCAGCACCCGGACGGCTAGCACAGATACGCAGTATTTT
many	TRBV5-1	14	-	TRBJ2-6	CASSPVSGANVLTF	TGCGCCAGCAGTCCTGTCTCTGGGGCCAACGTCCTGACTTTC
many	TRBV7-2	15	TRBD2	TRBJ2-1	CASTPLAGGLNEQFF	TGTGCCAGCACCCCCCTAGCGGGAGGCTTAAATGAGCAGTTCTTC
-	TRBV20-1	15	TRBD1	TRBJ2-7	CSARDRDRGSYEQYF	TGCAGTGCTAGAGATAGGGACAGAGGGTCCTACGAGCAGTACTTC
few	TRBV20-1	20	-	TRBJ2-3	CSARDNDAEARLLGTDTQYF	TGCAGTGCTAGAGATAACGACGCGGAGGCTCGGCTCCTCGGCACAGATACGCAGTATTTT
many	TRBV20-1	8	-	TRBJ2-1	CSAGEQFF	TGCAGTGCCGGTGAGCAGTTCTTC
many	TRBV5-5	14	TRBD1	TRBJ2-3	CASSFGQGPDTQYF	TGTGCCAGCAGCTTTGGACAGGGCCCAGATACGCAGTATTTT
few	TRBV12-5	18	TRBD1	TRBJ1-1	CASGLVIRDRDMNTVAFF	TGTGCTAGTGGTTTGGTAATCCGGGACAGAGACATGAACACTGTAGCTTTCTTT
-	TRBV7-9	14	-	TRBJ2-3	CVSPDRYSTDTQYF	TGTGTCAGCCCGGACAGATACAGCACAGATACGCAGTATTTT
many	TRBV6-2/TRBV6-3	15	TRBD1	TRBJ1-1	CASSYWDRVNTEAFF	TGTGCCAGCAGTTACTGGGACAGGGTGAACACTGAAGCTTTCTTT
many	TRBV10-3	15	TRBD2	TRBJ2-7	CAISESETSGAEQYF	TGTGCCATCAGTGAGTCAGAGACTAGCGGGGCCGAGCAGTACTTC
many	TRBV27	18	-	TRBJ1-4	CASSLLVTGTPTNEKLFF	TGTGCCAGCAGTTTACTTGTTACAGGGACGCCAACTAATGAAAAACTGTTTTTT
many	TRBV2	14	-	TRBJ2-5	CASSEGTTQETQYF	TGTGCCAGCAGTGAGGGGACAACCCAAGAGACCCAGTACTTC
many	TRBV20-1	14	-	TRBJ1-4	CSASSREPNEKLFF	TGCAGTGCTAGTAGCAGGGAACCAAATGAAAAACTGTTTTTT
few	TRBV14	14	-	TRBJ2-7	CASSQDQGSYEQYF	TGTGCCAGCAGCCAAGACCAGGGGTCCTACGAGCAGTACTTC
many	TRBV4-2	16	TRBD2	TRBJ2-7	CASSQDRATSGYEQYF	TGTGCCAGCAGCCAAGATAGGGCGACTAGCGGGTACGAGCAGTACTTC
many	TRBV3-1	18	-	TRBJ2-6	CASTSRRGLSSGANVLTF	TGTGCCAGCACGTCAAGGCGGGGATTATCCTCTGGGGCCAACGTCCTGACTTTC
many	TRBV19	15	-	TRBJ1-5	CASSIAGAEHQPQHF	TGTGCCAGTAGTATAGCAGGGGCAGAACATCAGCCCCAGCATTTT
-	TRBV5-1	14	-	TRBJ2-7	CASSLGRPRDEQYF	TGCGCCAGCAGCTTGGGACGGCCTCGGGACGAGCAGTACTTC
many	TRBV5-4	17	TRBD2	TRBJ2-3	CASRGLAGGQAPDTQYF	TGTGCCAGCAGAGGACTAGCGGGGGGGCAAGCCCCAGATACGCAGTATTTT
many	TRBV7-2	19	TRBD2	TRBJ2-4	CASSALAGGQLGTKNIQYF	TGTGCCAGCAGCGCACTAGCGGGGGGGCAGTTAGGAACCAAAAACATTCAGTACTTC
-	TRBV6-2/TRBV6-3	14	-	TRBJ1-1	CASSYFGPNTEAFF	TGTGCCAGCAGTTACTTCGGACCGAACACTGAAGCTTTCTTT
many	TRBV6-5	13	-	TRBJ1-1	CASSYVQNTEAFF	TGTGCCAGCAGTTACGTCCAGAACACTGAAGCTTTCTTT
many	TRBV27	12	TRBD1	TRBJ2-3	CASSLVGQGLYF	TGTGCCAGCAGTTTGGTTGGACAGGGTCTGTATTTT